These 8 T cell receptor beta chains were sequenced from one sample in a study of ipilimumab plus nivolumab after autologous stem cell transplantation. The assay was immunoSEQ multiplex PCR, and TCRdb's table has in-frame clones only and misses some. The sample includes some 45,000 clones, about 88% of them seen just once. The sequencing used PBMCs, collected in a trial of ipilimumab plus nivolumab as post-transplant consolidation. These receptors originate from a male donor with multiple myeloma.

This rearrangement joins TRBV7-9 to TRBJ1-2; tentative D call: TRBD1 (6 bases). Per germline, CDR1 SEHNR and CDR2 FQNEAQ (reference sequence). There are 14 residues in the CDR3. Trimming shortened V by 1 base and J by 7 bases, and 13 bases separated the two germline ends. The CDR3 region is CASSLDHRERGYTF. Here the CDR3 DNA reads TGTGCCAGCAGCTTAGATCACAGGGAGCGTGGCTACACCTTC.

The J gene is TRBJ2-7, the V gene TRBV2; no firm D call. The CDR3 extends over 13 amino acids. Deletions cut 8 bases from V and 3 bases from J, with 14 bases between. Looked up from germline, CDR1 is SNHLY and CDR2 is FYNNEI. CDR3 residues: CASSPSGNYEQYF. CDR3 DNA sequence: TGTGCCAGCTCGCCTTCAGGTAACTACGAGCAGTACTTC.

This sequence joins TRBV11-2 and TRBJ2-7, with D possibly TRBD2 on 5 matching bases. Germline loops: CDR1 SGHAT, CDR2 FQNNGV. The CDR3 is 15 amino acids. V was cut by 1 base and J by 3 bases, with 13 bases left in between. CDR3 sequence: CASSLGSGMNYEQYF. The CDR3 region has the DNA TGTGCCAGCAGCTTAGGTTCGGGGATGAACTACGAGCAGTACTTC.

V gene TRBV27 combines with J gene TRBJ1-3; D is ambiguous. V lost 4 bases and J lost 1, with 11 bases in between. The germline V gene has CDR1 MNHEY and CDR2 SMNVEV (reference sequence). This CDR3 has 15 residues. The CDR3 DNA sequence: TGTGCCAGCAGTTCCACGTGGACGTCTGGAAACACCATATATTTT. Translated: CASSSTWTSGNTIYF.

This chain uses TRBV19 with TRBJ1-4; maybe TRBD1 (5 bases). The length of the CDR3 is 14 residues. Germline V lookup: CDR1 LNHDA, CDR2 SQIVND (reference sequence). The ends were cut back, 7 bases at V and 0 bases at J, with 9 bases in the middle. This chain's CDR3 is CASKQAATNEKLFF. In DNA form, the CDR3 reads TGTGCCAGTAAACAGGCCGCAACTAATGAAAAACTGTTTTTT.

This chain connects TRBV29-1 to TRBJ2-7; TRBD1 is a possible D gene (7 bases). Trimming removed 6 bases at V and 1 base at J, with 16 bases between. Germline CDR1 SQVTM, CDR2 ANQGSEA. The CDR3 spans 14 residues. The CDR3 spells CSVARGDESYEQYF. Written as DNA, the CDR3 is TGCAGCGTCGCCAGGGGGGACGAGTCCTACGAGCAGTACTTC.

This chain joins TRBV19 and TRBJ2-5, with 8 bases lining up with TRBD1. Losses at the gene ends were 3 bases for V and 1 base for J; bases not matched to a gene: 7. This CDR3 is 16 amino acids long. The germline gives CDR1 LNHDA, CDR2 SQIVND (reference sequence). The CDR3 protein is CASSIPGGQGQETQYF. Written as DNA, the CDR3 is TGTGCCAGTAGTATCCCAGGCGGACAGGGCCAAGAGACCCAGTACTTC. Combining the CDR3 with reference TRBV19 and TRBJ2-5 gives the whole variable domain DGGITQSPKYLFRKEGQNVTLSCEQNLNHDAMYWYRQDPGQGLRLIYYSQIVNDFQKGDIAEGYSVSREKKESFPLTVTSAQKNPTAFYLCASSIPGGQGQETQYFGPGTRLLVL.

The chain recombines TRBV7-2 with TRBJ1-1; D uncertain. CDR3 length: 15 amino acids. Germline loops: CDR1 SGHTA, CDR2 FQGNSA. V was cut by 3 bases and J by 3 bases, with 14 bases left in between. CDR3 region: CASSFFRVLDTEAFF. The CDR3 DNA is TGTGCCAGCAGCTTTTTTCGGGTGTTGGACACTGAAGCTTTCTTT.